This TCR beta chain was documented in a study of kidney transplant recipient with SARS-CoV-2 infection. Each CDR3 protein is one row after TCRdb ran MiXCR on the reads. The table records approximately 250,000 distinct CDR3 sequences, 25% to 35% of them present only once. This clonotype has ten or more counts. With 3 bases clipped from V and 10 bases from J, the junction kept 8 bases outside the gene matches. CDR3 length: 13 amino acids. Germline loops: CDR1 SGDLS, CDR2 YYNGEE. The clonotype was recovered from a young adult male patient who had COVID-19 and was a kidney transplant recipient. The T cells may come from the graft donor. Here the sequenced sample was a blood sample, taken at baseline and around day 120 from a kidney transplant recipient. V is TRBV9 and J is TRBJ1-1; 8 bases align to TRBD1. CDR3: CASSARQGSGAFF. CDR3 DNA: TGTGCCAGCAGCGCCCGACAGGGGAGCGGAGCTTTCTTT.